This entry describes one T cell receptor beta chain. In its sample, this clonotype was seen a few times. Its binding antigen is unknown. Nothing much larger sits one base from this clone, and base qualities are not available. The record originates from a study of T cells in Graves' hyperthyroidism and ophthalmopathy (dated by TCRdb to about 2019). With regard to the full study: Peripheral blood was collected at initial diagnosis, before any treatment. Prospective prediction of ophthalmopathy was tested in an independent validation cohort consisting of 18 to 20 hyperthyroidism patients and about 17 patients who later progressed to ophthalmopathy. The paper describes TCR Vbeta CDR3 sequencing of 140 or so peripheral blood samples, made up of fewer than 50 ophthalmopathy patients, approximately 76 hyperthyroidism patients and approximately 17 progressor patients. The 100 or so discovery patients were divided at random into training and test sets in a 7:3 ratio. To identify distinguishing TCR V-J signatures, a discovery cohort of 90 to 100 patients was used, comprising 43 with Graves' ophthalmopathy and 57 with stable Graves' hyperthyroidism. After blood sampling, hyperthyroidism patients were treated with methimazole at a starting dose of 30 mg daily, and ophthalmopathy patients were treated with high-dose intravenous methylprednisolone. Thyroid tissue and blood T-cell repertoires from six or seven Graves' hyperthyroidism patients were also compared in the study. What the study reported, not specific to this receptor: Most expanded thyroid clonotypes (frequency above 0.001) were also found in blood, which suggests that blood repertoires may mirror thyroid immune responses. In validation, the model predicted progression to ophthalmopathy with approximately 71% sensitivity and around 72% specificity, a median of approximately 6.5 months before onset. A model built on a 13 V-J signature distinguished ophthalmopathy from stable hyperthyroidism, reaching 87.88% sensitivity and 81.08% specificity in cross-validation and 80%/75% in testing. No statistical method was used to set the sample size in advance, and investigators knew the group allocation.

Stable Graves' hyperthyroidism was defined as no progression to ophthalmopathy during 18 months of follow-up. Hyperthyroidism patients were newly diagnosed, with disease duration under 2 months, and aged 18 to 65 years. Any patient with an uncontrolled infection, another autoimmune disease, pregnancy or lactation was excluded. Diagnoses were based on clinical symptoms, serum thyroxine and TRAb, thyroid ultrasound and orbital computed tomography. PBMCs were separated from roughly 9.3 ml of fresh peripheral blood using Ficoll-Paque density gradient centrifugation. Trizol reagent was used to extract total RNA, and RNA quality was then checked on an Agilent 2100 Bioanalyzer. Amplification of TCR beta CDR3 regions was carried out from RNA transcripts. For the first round of RT-PCR on the TCR CDR3, the HTBI primer set was used together with the Qiagen OneStep RT-PCR kit. Libraries were constructed in a second round of multiplex PCR, after which size selection and purification were carried out. Paired-end sequencing of the libraries was performed with 100 bp reads on an Illumina HiSeq2000. Regarding the original processing steps: SOAPnuke was used to process the raw data, removing reads that contained adapters or uncalled bases, had a mean Phred below 15, or lacked an exact match to the constant primer or identifier. High-quality paired reads were merged using COPE v1.2.5, and each unique nucleotide sequence was defined as a clonotype. MiTCR v1.1 was used to align clonotypes to the IMGT TRBV, TRBD and TRBJ reference segments. The analysis was restricted to V-J combinations with a frequency above 0.0001, which together covered roughly 99% of the repertoires. The TCS score was defined as F50 (clonal expansion) divided by E x V (chaos), with BLOSUM62-based TCRdist calculated between CDR3 peptides within each V-J. Welch's t-statistics and random forest reduced roughly 530 V-J features to roughly 13, which were used in a naive Bayes classifier (R e1071). Thyroid-blood repertoire similarity was quantified with the Morisita-Horn index. The raw public reads went through TCRdb reprocessing: fastp at Q25, MiXCR clone calling, in-frame beta chains kept. Under each unique CDR3 protein, matching rows form one entry showing the most common genes and DNA. TCRdb's processing, not the authors' own work, is the source of the V and J calls. The sample records around 700,000 distinct CDR3 sequences, under 45% of which are singletons. The top ten clones comprise less than 40% of the sample.

The junction shows trimming of 0 bases on V and 1 base on J, plus 11 bases between the germline ends. CDR1 and CDR2 (SGHNT, YYREEE) derive from the germline V gene (reference sequence). There are 16 amino acids in the CDR3, from cysteine to phenylalanine inclusive. Kept here is only the CDR3 DNA, which spans 48 bases and is read in frame from base 1. Rearrangement joined TRBV5-4 to TRBJ1-3; confidence is insufficient to name the D gene. The sample taken for sequencing was blood. This clonotype originated in a woman aged 40 to 50 with Graves' hyperthyroidism. The CDR3: CASSLGPSTSGNTIYF. The base sequence is TGTGCCAGCAGCTTGGGGCCCAGCACGTCTGGAAACACCATATATTTT.